The text below deals with one TCR beta chain. It has no known antigen specificity. No per-base quality is available; no much larger clone lies one base away. This record comes from a study of T cell repertoires and HLA-DP antigens (dated by TCRdb to the late 2010s). Some background on the complete study: An in vitro model of CD4+ T cell alloreactivity against allogeneic HLA-DP presented by transduced HeLa cells was used in the study. Compared with self, one alloantigen differed at one amino acid in the peptide-binding groove and the other differed at ten, modelling structurally similar versus dissimilar alloantigens. The three donors, two male and one female, ranged from the 18-to-29 to the 60-to-69 age band. Average DNA input was roughly 220 ng for sorted CD137+CD4+ samples, compared with 1,200 ng for pre-culture CD4+ samples. Results and caveats for the whole study, not just this receptor: Limitations were identified as the inclusion of only a few donors, the use of a non-physiological HeLa antigen-presenting system, and the use of total CD4+ responder cells. Clonality of sorted CD137+ cells was similar against both alloantigens (around 0.41) and much higher than in pre-culture samples (approximately 0.04). Naive and memory CD4+ repertoires were not analysed separately. Clones undetected before culture had an average cumulative frequency of approximately 36% against one allele versus 50.6% against the other.

The CDR3 contains 15 residues, cysteine and phenylalanine counted. Only the CDR3 portion is preserved as DNA: 45 bases, with reading frame beginning at the first base. The V end loses 7 bases and the J end loses 4 bases, and a stretch of 20 bases separates them. The germline V gene specifies SGHTA as CDR1 and FQGNSA as CDR2. TCRB CDR3 regions were amplified with the immunoSEQ multiplex PCR using forward primers for 54 TRBV segments and reverse primers for 13 TRBJ segments. For pre-culture CD4+ samples, sequencing was done at deep resolution with a target of 200,000 to 250,000 T cell genomes. Amplicons were sequenced on an Illumina HiSeq System, producing 87 bp reads covering the CDR3. The study's own analysis went as follows. PCR and sequencing errors in the reads were corrected, and alignment to IMGT reference sequences was used to define CDR3 regions. Synthetic template pools were used to estimate the numbers of templates and unique rearrangements. Clonality was computed by subtracting Pielou's evenness from 1. The Daley-Smith estimator was used to estimate richness. Repertoire overlap was measured with Morisita's index. A clone counted as low-abundance if it appeared in cultured samples but went undetected in the pre-culture repertoire of the same donor. Entries here come from immuneACCESS through TCRdb and include only in-frame sequences with V and J called. Some clones fail to appear in such tables; in the studies checked, an unresolved V gene covers under half of the shortfall, and the cause of the remainder is unknown. The V and J calls and the clone size are those of that table, but D and trimming were determined from the DNA. This sample is represented by roughly 120,000 clones; more than 85% of them were singletons. About 0.27% of the sample belongs to the ten largest clones.

Magnetic bead negative selection was used to isolate untouched CD4+ T cells from Ficoll-separated PBMC, with an average purity of approximately 98%. Using magnetic beads, untouched CD4+ T cells were isolated from Ficoll-separated PBMC at around 98% purity, with only negligible CD8+ contamination. Peripheral blood mononuclear cells came from the buffy coats of a few healthy blood donors. CMV seronegative status was shared by all three donors. The DNeasy Blood & Tissue Kit was used for extraction of genomic DNA. Genomic DNA from sorted CD137+CD4+ cells and from pre-culture CD4+ baseline samples of each subject was subjected to TCRB sequencing.

This receptor was identified in a woman under 30 in good health and CMV-seronegative. The rearrangement joined TRBV7-2 to TRBJ2-7, with TRBD1 as a weak D call on 6 bases. Sequenced input: CD4+ T cells from PBMCs. The CDR3 reads CASTPPWAGAYEQYF. The nucleotides read TGTGCCAGCACCCCCCCTTGGGCAGGGGCATACGAGCAGTACTTC.